A single sample is the source of the 18 T cell receptor beta chains below, sequenced in a study of blood T cells in healthy people across ages. Then a second PCR, running roughly 7 to 11 cycles, was carried out with a sample-barcoded 5' primer and a J-beta primer mix. TCRdb re-analysed the 5' RACE reads in MiXCR, keeping a single row per CDR3 protein. The sample shows about 1.5 million distinct CDR3 sequences, roughly 43% of them seen only once. The sample was blood. These receptors were collected from a woman aged 18-29 years in good health.

This clonotype was found a few times. J is TRBJ2-3 and V is TRBV20-1; TRBD2 agrees at 8 bases. V trimming: 3 bases; J trimming: 2 bases; junction bases outside the gene matches: 10. The length of the CDR3 is 16 residues. Germline CDR1 and CDR2: DFQATT and SNEGSKA (reference sequence). CDR3 region: CSASRSAGGLTDTQYF. The DNA of the CDR3 is TGCAGTGCTAGTCGTAGTGCGGGGGGACTCACAGATACGCAGTATTTT.

This clonotype appeared a few times. The V gene is TRBV4-3, the J gene TRBJ2-1; unclear D gene. The length of the CDR3 is 15 residues. Looked up from germline, CDR1 is LGHNA and CDR2 is YSLEER. The V and J ends lost 0 bases and 7 bases respectively, with 13 bases between them. DNA of the CDR3: TGCGCCAGCAGCCAAGAGTCAGTCCCCCTAAATGAGCAGTTCTTC. Translation gives CASSQESVPLNEQFF.

This clonotype was seen a few times. This chain joins TRBV7-2 and TRBJ2-7, with TRBD2 matching 11 bases. Germline V gene data show CDR1 as SGHTA and CDR2 as FQGNSA. Trimming at V came to 5 bases and at J to 4 bases, leaving 7 bases not matched to a gene. The CDR3 consists of 15 residues. The CDR3 region has the DNA TGTGCCAGCAGCCCCTCACGGACTAGCGGGTACGAGCAGTACTTC. As protein: CASSPSRTSGYEQYF.

Regarding this clonotype: Germline and junction disagree at one end, which may indicate a read error. CDR3 in DNA: TGTGCCAGCGGCCGAACAGGGCCACCGGATGAAAAACTGTTCTTT. Its translation is CASGRTGPPDEKLFF. V is TRBV7-2 and J is TRBJ1-4, with TRBD1 as a possible D gene (6 bases). The CDR3 is 15 residues long. Germline V gene lookup returns CDR1 SGHTA and CDR2 FQGNSA.

This clonotype was counted only a few times. The CDR3 coding sequence is TGTGCCAGCAGCTTAGGAGCAGGCGCTTTAATCAACGAGCAGTACTTC. It is translated as CASSLGAGALINEQYF. The chain joins TRBV11-2 to TRBJ2-7; no firm D call. Germline CDR1 and CDR2: SGHAT and FQNNGV. The V gene lost 1 base and the J gene lost 5 bases, with 18 bases spanning the gap. CDR3 length: 16 residues.

This clonotype was recorded a few times. V and J are TRBV5-1 and TRBJ2-7; TRBD1 might be the D (5 bases). The CDR3 is 14 amino acids. Germline values: CDR1 SGHRS, CDR2 YFSETQ. Trimming left V 4 bases short and J 0 bases short, with 11 bases between. CDR3 nucleotide sequence: TGCGCCAGCAGCCTCCGACAGAACTCCTACGAGCAGTACTTC. Encoded protein: CASSLRQNSYEQYF.

V gene TRBV10-3 combines with J gene TRBJ2-7; D is uncertain. Germline lookup yields CDR1 ENHRY and CDR2 SYGVKD. Deletions cut 11 bases from V and 1 base from J, with 15 bases between. CDR3 length: 13 residues. Here the CDR3 DNA reads TGTGCCTCCCAGGCGGCGGAATCCTACGAGCAGTACTTC. Translation: CASQAAESYEQYF.

V gene TRBV4-2 combines with J gene TRBJ2-7; perhaps TRBD1 as D (5 bases). The germline V gene has CDR1 LGHNA and CDR2 YNFKEQ. Between the trimmed V and J ends, which lost 5 bases and 6 bases, there was a span of 14 bases. The CDR3 loop spans 13 amino acids. CDR3 nucleotides: TGTGCCAGCAGCAAAGGACAAGTCGGCGAGCAGTACTTC. Protein sequence: CASSKGQVGEQYF.

The V and J genes are TRBV6-2 or TRBV6-3 and TRBJ1-4, with 8 bases fitting TRBD1. There are 15 residues in the CDR3. V dropped 8 bases and J dropped 2; count of bases not matched to a gene: 7. The germline CDR1 and CDR2 sequences are MNHEY and SVGEGT. CDR3 DNA sequence: TGTGCCAGCGGACAGGGAAGCATCACTAATGAAAAACTGTTTTTT. Encoded protein: CASGQGSITNEKLFF.

This clonotype appeared a single time. The rearrangement links TRBV4-2 to TRBJ2-3; 7 nucleotides agree with TRBD2. This CDR3 is built from 17 residues. V dropped 0 bases and J dropped 1; count of bases not matched to a gene: 7. The germline V gene has CDR1 LGHNA and CDR2 YNFKEQ. The CDR3 DNA reads TGTGCCAGCAGCCAAGAAGGGCTCCGGGGGGGCACAGATACGCAGTATTTT. Translating it yields CASSQEGLRGGTDTQYF.

CDR3 nucleotides: TGTGCCAGCAGCCAAAGTGTATTGAGGCAGGGAAATTCACCCCTCCACTTT. This translates into CASSQSVLRQGNSPLHF. The chain combines TRBV7-8 with TRBJ1-6; D might be TRBD1 (5 bases). The germline V gene has CDR1 SGHVS and CDR2 FQNEAQ. This CDR3 contains 17 residues. Trimming took off 5 bases at V and 7 bases at J, with 21 bases between the two ends. The full variable domain, its missing parts supplied by reference TRBV7-8 and TRBJ1-6, is GAGVSQSPRYKVAKRGQDVALRCDPISGHVSLFWYQQALGQGPEFLTYFQNEAQLDKSGLPSDRFFAERPEGSVSTLKIQRTQQEDSAVYLCASSQSVLRQGNSPLHFGNGTRLTVT.

This clonotype has just a few counts. The chain joins TRBV6-2 or TRBV6-3 to TRBJ2-7; D is unresolved. The CDR3 is 11 amino acids. V lost 8 bases, J lost 3 bases, and 8 bases lay in between. Germline values: CDR1 MNHEY, CDR2 SVGEGT. In nucleotides, the CDR3 is TGTGCCAGCGGCCATTACTACGAGCAGTACTTC. Protein sequence: CASGHYYEQYF.

The chain is built from TRBV7-2 and TRBJ1-4; the match to TRBD1 covers 7 bases. This CDR3 spans 18 amino acids. The V segment lost 1 base and the J segment 4 bases; nucleotides outside the gene matches: 12. Germline V gene lookup returns CDR1 SGHTA and CDR2 FQGNSA. The CDR3 region is CASSLEPTGTANNEKLFF. Here the CDR3 DNA reads TGTGCCAGCAGCTTAGAGCCGACGGGGACAGCAAATAATGAAAAACTGTTTTTT. Supplemented by reference TRBV7-2 and TRBJ1-4, the full variable domain reads GAGVSQSPSNKVTEKGKDVELRCDPISGHTALYWYRQSLGQGLEFLIYFQGNSAPDKSGLPSDRFSAERTGGSVSTLTIQRTQQEDSAVYLCASSLEPTGTANNEKLFFGSGTQLSVL.

Only a few counts were recorded for this clonotype. The chain uses TRBV4-1 and TRBJ2-7; 7 nucleotides line up with TRBD1. Germline values: CDR1 MGHRA, CDR2 YSYEKL. The junction had 10 bases not matched to a gene; V was cut back by 11 bases and J by 0 bases. This CDR3 comprises 14 residues. The CDR3 here is CAGLMGTVSYEQYF. CDR3 DNA sequence: TGCGCCGGGTTGATGGGGACAGTCTCCTACGAGCAGTACTTC.

In the case of this clonotype: At one end the junction does not follow the germline gene, possibly because of a read error. The V call is TRBV30, the J call TRBJ1-2; D gene uncertain. CDR3 length equals 13 residues. Germline V lookup: CDR1 GTSNPN, CDR2 SVGIG (reference sequence). The CDR3 coding sequence is TGTGCCTGGGGTGTAGATACCACCTATGGCTACACCTTC. It translates to CAWGVDTTYGYTF.

This clonotype was observed a few times. The gene calls are TRBV20-1 and TRBJ2-1, with D possibly TRBD1 on 5 matching bases. Trimming left V 6 bases short and J 0 bases short, with 15 bases between. There are 15 residues in the CDR3. CDR1 is DFQATT and CDR2 is SNEGSKA in the germline V gene (reference sequence). The CDR3 coding sequence is TGCAGTGCGTCCCTAGGGGCCTACTCCTACAATGAGCAGTTCTTC. The encoded protein is CSASLGAYSYNEQFF.

The chain carries TRBV12-3 or TRBV12-4 and TRBJ1-1, with TRBD1 matching 8 bases. This CDR3 spans 17 amino acids. Trimming cost V 5 bases and J 1 base; bases outside gene matches: 12. This chain's CDR3 is CASSRIGTGGRNTEAFF. The DNA of the CDR3 is TGTGCCAGCAGTCGAATAGGGACAGGAGGAAGGAACACTGAAGCTTTCTTT.

For this clonotype: Just one base apart from a much larger clone, this may be a read error. The chain recombines TRBV7-2 with TRBJ2-3; no firm D call. The CDR3 length is 15 residues. The V and J ends lost 1 base and 4 bases respectively, with 12 bases between them. Germline V gene lookup returns CDR1 SGHTA and CDR2 FQGNSA. CDR3 in amino acids: CASSLVPTEADTQYF. DNA for the CDR3: TGTGCCAGCAGCTTAGTACCCACAGAGGCAGATACGCAGTATTTT.